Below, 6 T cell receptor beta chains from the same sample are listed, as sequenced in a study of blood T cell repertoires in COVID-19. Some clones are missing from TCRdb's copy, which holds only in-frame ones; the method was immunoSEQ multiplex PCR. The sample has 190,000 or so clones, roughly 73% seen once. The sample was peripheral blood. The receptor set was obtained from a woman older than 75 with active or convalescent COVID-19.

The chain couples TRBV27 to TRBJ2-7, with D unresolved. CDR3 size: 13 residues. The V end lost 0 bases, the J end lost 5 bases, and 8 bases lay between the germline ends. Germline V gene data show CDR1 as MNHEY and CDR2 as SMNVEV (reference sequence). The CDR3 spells CASSLSARNEQYF. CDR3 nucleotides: TGTGCCAGCAGTTTATCAGCCCGCAACGAGCAGTACTTC.

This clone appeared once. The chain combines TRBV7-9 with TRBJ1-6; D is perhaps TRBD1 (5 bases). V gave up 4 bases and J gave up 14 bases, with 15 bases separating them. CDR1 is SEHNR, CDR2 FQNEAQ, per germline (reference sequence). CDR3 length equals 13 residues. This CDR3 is CASSSQWGATLHF. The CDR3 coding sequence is TGTGCCAGCAGCTCCCAGTGGGGCGCCACCCTCCACTTT.

The CDR3, as DNA: TGTGCCAGCACCCTTCTCGGACAGGGGGCCGGGGAGCTGTTTTTT. It translates to CASTLLGQGAGELFF. The chain links TRBV7-2 to TRBJ2-2; 10 bases fit TRBD1. The V and J ends lost 7 bases and 6 bases, in that order; junction bases with no gene match: 8. This CDR3 has 15 residues. Per germline, CDR1 SGHTA and CDR2 FQGNSA.

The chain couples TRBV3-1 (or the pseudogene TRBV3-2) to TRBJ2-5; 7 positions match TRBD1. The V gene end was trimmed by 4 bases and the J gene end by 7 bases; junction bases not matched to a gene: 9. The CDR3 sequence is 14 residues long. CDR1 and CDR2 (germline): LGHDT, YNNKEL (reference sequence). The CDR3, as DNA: TGTGCCAGCAGCCCCTCCCGACAGGGCGGGACCCAGTACTTC. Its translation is CASSPSRQGGTQYF.

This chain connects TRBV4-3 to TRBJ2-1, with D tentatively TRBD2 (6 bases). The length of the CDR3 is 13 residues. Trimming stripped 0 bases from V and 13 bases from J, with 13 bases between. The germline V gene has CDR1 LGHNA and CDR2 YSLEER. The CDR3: CASSQDRGLVQFF. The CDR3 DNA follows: TGCGCCAGCAGCCAAGATCGGGGACTCGTCCAGTTCTTC.

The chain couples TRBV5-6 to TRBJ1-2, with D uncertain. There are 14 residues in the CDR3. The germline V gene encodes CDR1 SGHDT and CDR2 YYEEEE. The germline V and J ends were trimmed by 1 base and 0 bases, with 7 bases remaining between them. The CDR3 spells CASSLQATNYGYTF. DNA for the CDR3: TGTGCCAGCAGCTTGCAGGCGACTAACTATGGCTACACCTTC. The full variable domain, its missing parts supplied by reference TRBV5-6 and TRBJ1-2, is DAGVTQSPTHLIKTRGQQVTLRCSPKSGHDTVSWYQQALGQGPQFIFQYYEEEERQRGNFPDRFSGHQFPNYSSELNVNALLLGDSALYLCASSLQATNYGYTFGSGTRLTVV.